This entry concerns a single TCR beta chain. Clones were sequenced by immunoSEQ multiplex PCR, and TCRdb holds only the in-frame ones, with some missing. Seen here are 40,000 to 50,000 clones, 70% to 80% observed once, and the top ten hold under 9%. These data are taken from a study of blood T cell repertoires in COVID-19. This sequence originates from a man between 65 and 85 years old with active or convalescent COVID-19. The sequenced material came from peripheral blood.

CDR3 nucleotide sequence: TGTGCCAGCAGCCCAGGGGGCCGGACAGATACGCAGTATTTT. Translation gives CASSPGGRTDTQYF. V usage is TRBV7-2 and J usage is TRBJ2-3; TRBD1 matches at 8 bases. The CDR3 spans 14 residues. Germline V gene data show CDR1 as SGHTA and CDR2 as FQGNSA. After removal of 5 bases from V and 3 bases from J, the junction contained 4 bases not matched to a gene.